This T cell receptor beta chain was recovered during a study of blood T cell repertoires in COVID-19. CDR1 and CDR2 from the germline V gene are SGHRS and YFSETQ. The CDR3 is 13 residues long. Trimming took off 0 bases at V and 6 bases at J, with 10 bases between the two ends. Using immunoSEQ multiplex PCR, the repertoire was profiled, and TCRdb retains in-frame clones only, with some absent. This table has about 120,000 clones, 65% to 90% appearing once. The receptor comes from a human donor in a cohort sampled during active COVID-19. The sequenced material came from peripheral blood. The chain recombines TRBV5-1 with TRBJ2-7; a possible D gene is TRBD1 (7 bases). In DNA form, the CDR3 reads TGCGCCAGCAGCTTGGTCCAGGGGGGCGAGCAGTACTTC. This gives the protein CASSLVQGGEQYF.